This is a list of T cell receptor beta chains from one sample in a study of blood T cell repertoires in COVID-19. Measured with immunoSEQ multiplex PCR; TCRdb has only the in-frame clones, and not every one. The sample has about 240,000 clones, under 85% seen once. The sequencing sample was made of peripheral blood. All receptors derive from a human donor in a cohort sampled during active COVID-19. Each CDR3 is given without its conserved first and last residue. Each record gives: J gene, V gene, CDR3 protein.

>TRBJ1-3|TRBV9
ASSIGTGGGNTIY
>TRBJ2-1|TRBV10-3
AISEVGTGNEQF
>TRBJ1-4|TRBV6-5
ARNSTGAEEKLF
>TRBJ1-5|TRBV9
ASSTGGQPQH
>TRBJ1-2|TRBV7-9
ASSNGPIYGYT
>TRBJ1-5|TRBV30
AWRPRGDQPQH
>TRBJ2-6|TRBV19
ASSSGANVLT
>TRBJ1-3|TRBV11-3
ASSLAGGSGNTIY
>TRBJ2-5|TRBV6-5
ASSSGETQY
>TRBJ2-2|TRBV11-3
ASSPGHVTGELF
>TRBJ1-1|TRBV24-1
ATSDPKTGRTEAF
>TRBJ2-3|TRBV5-1
ASSLGLSDTQY
>TRBJ2-2|TRBV19
ASSFSGSRAGELF
>TRBJ2-1|TRBV19
ASSPRTSGPNEQF
>TRBJ1-5|TRBV7-8
ASSPWAGKGNQPQH
>TRBJ2-5|TRBV12-3/TRBV12-4
ASSTGVPKTQY
>TRBJ2-5|TRBV3-1/TRBV3-2
ASSQTQAGRVTQY
>TRBJ2-5|TRBV3-1/TRBV3-2
ASSQTRGGLQETQY
>TRBJ1-5|TRBV23-1
ASSQTGLNEAQIPQGNQPQH
>TRBJ1-2|TRBV9
ASSLYHGYT
>TRBJ1-4|TRBV3-1/TRBV3-2
ASSPAGRRGEKLF
>TRBJ1-1|TRBV5-1
ASSLGDRITEAF
>TRBJ1-6|TRBV4-1
ASSQDEQGRSPLH
>TRBJ1-4|TRBV6-5
ASSSRGATNEKLF
>TRBJ1-2|TRBV5-4
ASSLETGHLGGYT
>TRBJ2-2|TRBV28
ASSARQGWMLGTGELF
>TRBJ2-1|TRBV6-4
ASSDSGTSGFNEQF
>TRBJ2-7|TRBV27
ASSPPGSSSYEQY
>TRBJ2-3|TRBV5-1
ASSPGLAGYTDTQY
>TRBJ1-6|TRBV30
AWRILENSPLH
>TRBJ1-4|TRBV18
ASSPQGGGDEKLF
>TRBJ2-6|TRBV19
ASSNRGVGQGANVLT
>TRBJ2-1|TRBV3-1/TRBV3-2
ASSQDFRLAGDNEQF
>TRBJ1-1|TRBV5-1
ASSSGQTNTEAF
>TRBJ1-2|TRBV4-2
ASSQDSGEDHGYT
>TRBJ2-1|TRBV24-1
ATERGNEQF
>TRBJ2-2|TRBV10-3
AISEPGLAENTGELF
>TRBJ2-3|TRBV3-1/TRBV3-2
ASSQGTEGPLRDTQY
>TRBJ2-6|TRBV28
ASSTPGRGHSGANVLT
>TRBJ2-1|TRBV6-2/TRBV6-3
ASSPESLAGYNEQF